This T cell receptor (beta chain) is from a study of T cell responses to AZD1222 COVID-19 vaccine. The study's findings and limits: Spike-specific TCR breadth and depth grew following two AZD1222 doses. At 160-218 and 743-854, vaccine-associated CD4 TCRs were dominant, and they spanned spike. Per reports, nearly half of all spike-specific TCRs target regions that are unmutated in variants. Scientists sampled the repertoires only once the peak T cell response had passed.

V lost 4 bases and J 0 bases, leaving 13 bases between the germline ends. Germline assignment: CDR1 MNHNY and CDR2 SVGAGI (reference sequence). This CDR3 is built from 16 residues. Produced via immunoSEQ multiplex PCR; TCRdb's table is partial and in-frame only. The table has around 120,000 clones, 88% seen once. As for this clone: Antigen unknown.

Material: peripheral blood, obtained on day 0 of MenACWY control vaccination. The J gene is TRBJ1-3, the V gene TRBV6-6, with TRBD1 as a possible D gene (5 bases). The receptor was derived from an adult in good health. CDR3 nucleotides: TGTGCCAGCAGTTCCAGGACACGGAGCTCTGGAAACACCATATATTTT. Protein: CASSSRTRSSGNTIYF.